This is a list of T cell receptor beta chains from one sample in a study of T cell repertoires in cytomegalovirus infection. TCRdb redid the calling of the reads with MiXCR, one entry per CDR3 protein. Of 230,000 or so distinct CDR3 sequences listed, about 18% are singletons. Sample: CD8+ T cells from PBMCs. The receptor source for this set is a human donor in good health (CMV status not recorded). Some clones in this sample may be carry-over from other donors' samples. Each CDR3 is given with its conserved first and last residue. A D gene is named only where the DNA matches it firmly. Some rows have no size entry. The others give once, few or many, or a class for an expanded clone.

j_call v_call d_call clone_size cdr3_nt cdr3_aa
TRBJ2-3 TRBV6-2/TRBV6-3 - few TGTGCCAGCAGATCTCAGGGTACAGATACGCAGTATTTT CASRSQGTDTQYF
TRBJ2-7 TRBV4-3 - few TGCGCCAGCAGCCGCCTAGGGGCCAACGAGCAGTACTTC CASSRLGANEQYF
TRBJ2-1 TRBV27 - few TGTGCCAGCAGTTTTGGTTTGTTCCAGGCCCTCTCCAATGAGCAGTTCTTC CASSFGLFQALSNEQFF
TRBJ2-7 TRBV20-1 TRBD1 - TGCAGTGCTAGAGGCCGGGACAGTTTCTACGAGCAGTACTTC CSARGRDSFYEQYF
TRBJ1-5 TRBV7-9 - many TGTGCCAGCAGCGCAGAGAAGGGTAGCAATCAGCCCCAGCATTTT CASSAEKGSNQPQHF
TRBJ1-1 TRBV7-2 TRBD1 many TGTGCCAGCAGCCTGGGACAGGGGCTTGAAGCTTTCTTT CASSLGQGLEAFF
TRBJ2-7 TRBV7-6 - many TGTGCCAGCAGCCAAGGCGGGGTTCTATACGAGCAGTACTTC CASSQGGVLYEQYF
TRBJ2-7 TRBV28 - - TGTGCCAGCAGTTTTGGAGGTTGGGGCTACGAGCAGTACTTC CASSFGGWGYEQYF
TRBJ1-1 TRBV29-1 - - TGCAGCGCCAGTCGGGGGCAGGGGAACACTGAAGCTTTCTTT CSASRGQGNTEAFF
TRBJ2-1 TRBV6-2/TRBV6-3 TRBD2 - TGTGCCAGCGTGTTAGCGGGGGGCGACAATGAGCAGTTCTTC CASVLAGGDNEQFF
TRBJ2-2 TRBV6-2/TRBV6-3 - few TGTGCCAGCAGTTACCGAGTGCCAGGGGCAACCGGGGAGCTGTTTTTT CASSYRVPGATGELFF
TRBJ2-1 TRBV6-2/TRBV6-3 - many TGTGCCAGCAGTTACTCCCTTGGGGTATCGTACAATGAGCAGTTCTTC CASSYSLGVSYNEQFF
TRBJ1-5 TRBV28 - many TGTGCCAGCAGTTTATCTTCCGATCAGCCCCAGCATTTT CASSLSSDQPQHF
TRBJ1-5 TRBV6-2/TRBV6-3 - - TGTGTCAGCGACCTGGGACCCGGGAGCAATCAGCCCCAGCATTTT CVSDLGPGSNQPQHF
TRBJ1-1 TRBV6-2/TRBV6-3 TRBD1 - TGTGCCAGCAGTTACGTTCCGGGACAGGGATTTACTGAAGCTTTCTTT CASSYVPGQGFTEAFF
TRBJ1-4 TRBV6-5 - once TGTGCCAGCAGGACACTCTTAAATGAAAAACTGTTTTTT CASRTLLNEKLFF
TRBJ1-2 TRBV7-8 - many TGTGCCAGCAGCGCATCGCGGGTTGGCTATGGCTACACCTTC CASSASRVGYGYTF
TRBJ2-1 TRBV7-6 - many TGTGCCAGCAGCTACACCCAAGGGGGGCTCTACAATGAGCAGTTCTTC CASSYTQGGLYNEQFF
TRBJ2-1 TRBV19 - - TGTGCCAGTAGTTTTCATCTAGCGTTCGGCAATGAGCAGTTCTTC CASSFHLAFGNEQFF
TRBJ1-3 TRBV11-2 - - TGTGCCAGCAGAGTGGGTGGAAACACCATATATTTT CASRVGGNTIYF
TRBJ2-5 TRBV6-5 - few TGTGCCAGCACCCAGGGGGGGGGGACCCAGTACTTC CASTQGGGTQYF
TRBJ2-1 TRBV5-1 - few TGCGCCAGCAGCTGGAGTGGAGGGGGCTCACCTTACAATGAGCAGTTCTTC CASSWSGGGSPYNEQFF
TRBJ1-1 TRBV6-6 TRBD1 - TGTGCCAGCAGCCAGGGGGGGCCGAACACTGAAGCTTTCTTT CASSQGGPNTEAFF
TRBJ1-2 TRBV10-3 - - TGTGCCATCAGTGAGATCCCGGGACACGGTATGGAGAACTATGGCTACACCTTC CAISEIPGHGMENYGYTF
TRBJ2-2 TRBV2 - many TGTGCCAGTTCCCAGAGCGGGACAGACACCGGGGAGCTGTTTTTT CASSQSGTDTGELFF
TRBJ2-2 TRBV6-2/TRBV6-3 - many TGTGCCAGCAGAAACCAGGGAGACACCGGGGAGCTGTTTTTT CASRNQGDTGELFF
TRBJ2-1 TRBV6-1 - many TGTGCCAGCAGGAATTCAAAAACCGGGACCTTTCGATACAATGAGCAGTTCTTC CASRNSKTGTFRYNEQFF